The present entry profiles one T cell receptor beta chain with its context. The method was immunoSEQ multiplex PCR; TCRdb's version includes in-frame clones alone and lacks a portion of them. Of more than 12,000 clones in the sample, roughly 35% were seen once. Each mixed lymphocyte reaction held approximately 200,000 CFSE-labeled responders and approximately 200,000 irradiated violet-dye-labeled stimulators. This sample was included in a study of graft-versus-host responses after intestinal transplantation. On the study more broadly: Following induction with anti-thymocyte globulin, all recipients were given tacrolimus and steroids for about 3 years.

Sample: alloreactive CD8+ T cells from a mixed lymphocyte reaction culture, taken before intestinal transplant. The sample's subset: CFSE-low proliferating T cells sorted from roughly six-day pre-transplant mixed lymphocyte reaction (GvH or HvG direction). This receptor was identified in a human patient who received an intestinal transplant.

In DNA, the CDR3 is TGTGCCAGTAGCCTTAGTAACACTGAAGCTTTCTTT. This translates into CASSLSNTEAFF. The chain uses TRBV19 and TRBJ1-1; D uncertain. CDR1 is LNHDA and CDR2 is SQIVND in the germline V gene (reference sequence). Trimming stripped 6 bases from V and 2 bases from J, with 7 bases between. The CDR3 loop spans 12 amino acids.